The sequence of this TCR beta chain was determined in a study of T cell responses to AZD1222 COVID-19 vaccine. Generated by immunoSEQ multiplex PCR, the TCRdb table keeps only in-frame clones and is missing some. The table has approximately 50,000 clones, 75% to 90% seen once. Study-level results: Just a handful of people given AZD1222 tested seropositive at baseline. Donors, mostly white British, included more females; clonal diversity was possibly underestimated.

On this clone itself: What it binds is unknown.

Germline CDR1 is LNHNV and CDR2 is YYDKDF (reference sequence). The CDR3 extends over 13 amino acids. Trimming cost V 5 bases and J 4 bases, with 11 bases left between them. The sequence derives from an adult who received the AZD1222 COVID-19 vaccine. The input for sequencing was peripheral blood, taken 28 days after the second AZD1222 dose. The V and J genes are TRBV15 and TRBJ1-1; D is unclear. CDR3 nucleotides: TGTGCCACCAGCCGCCAGGCCGGCACTGAAGCTTTCTTT. Its protein product is CATSRQAGTEAFF.